This record covers a single TCR beta chain. The antigen remains undetermined. The entry originates in a study of T-cell reconstitution after alpha-beta-depleted transplantation in children. Whole-study results and caveats: Newly generated T cells supplied most T-cell counts and diversity one year post-transplant. At around two months after transplant, the alpha-beta T cells were reportedly derived from several hundred expanded clones that came from non-depleted graft cells.

Germline V lookup: CDR1 SQVTM, CDR2 ANQGSEA. The CDR3 totals 14 residues. Trimming stripped 0 bases from V and 5 bases from J, with 13 bases between. The authors prepared the TCRbeta library with unique molecular identifiers. TCRdb re-derived calls from the PCR reads in MiXCR, one entry per CDR3 protein. The data contain 800,000 to 1,000,000 distinct CDR3 sequences, 25% to 30% of them singletons. The receptor was isolated from a boy younger than two who had a stem cell transplant for SCID, so the T cells may come from the graft donor. Sequencing was performed on PBMCs, mostly from graft donor cells, taken 360 days after TCRalphabeta/CD19-depleted stem cell transplant. The rearrangement uses TRBV29-1 and TRBJ2-5, with D perhaps given as TRBD1 or TRBD2 (6 bases each). CDR3 region: CSVEDRGEGETQYF. Here the CDR3 DNA reads TGCAGCGTTGAAGATAGGGGGGAAGGGGAGACCCAGTACTTC.